Listed here is a single T cell receptor beta chain. Its antigen is undetermined. The record originates from a study of T cell repertoires in cytomegalovirus infection. Study details: Based on public TCR beta signatures, there were indications of CMV infection and of a matching HLA type. Study results and limitations: Adding up the frequency of public TCR beta families identified people who carried CMV plus the relevant HLA. There were HLA-C-restricted CMV-specific TCR beta clonotypes dominating the ex vivo response.

CDR3 size: 14 residues. In germline, CDR1 is SGHTA, CDR2 FQGNSA. V was trimmed by 2 bases and J by 0 bases, leaving 7 bases between them. MiXCR was run by TCRdb on the reads, yielding one entry per CDR3 protein. Among 150,000 to 200,000 distinct CDR3 sequences listed, roughly 19% were seen once. The clonotype originates from a human donor in good health (CMV status not recorded). Some clones in this sample may be carry-over from other donors' samples. The gene calls are TRBV7-2 and TRBJ1-1; unclear D gene. Sequences were obtained from PBMCs. CDR3 in DNA: TGTGCCAGCAGCTTAAGGAGTATGAACACTGAAGCTTTCTTT. Encoded protein: CASSLRSMNTEAFF.